The 12 T cell receptor beta chains given below trace back to one sample, sequenced in a study of blood T cell repertoires in COVID-19. Only in-frame clones appear in the TCRdb table, and some are missing; sequencing was by immunoSEQ multiplex PCR. The data hold 90,000 to 120,000 clones, with roughly 83% observed a single time. The specimen sequenced was peripheral blood. These receptor sequences come from an elderly woman with active or convalescent COVID-19.

The chain joins TRBV13 to TRBJ2-1, with TRBD2 identical over 10 bases. The V segment lost 5 bases and the J segment 10 bases; nucleotides outside the gene matches: 14. The CDR3 loop spans 16 amino acids. Germline CDR1 is PRHDT and CDR2 is FYEKMQ (reference sequence). DNA for the CDR3: TGTGCCAGCAGCGAAAGACGGCTAGCGGGAGACGGGGAGCAGTTCTTC. It codes for CASSERRLAGDGEQFF.

The chain uses TRBV19 and TRBJ1-2; a weak D match, TRBD1 (5 bases). Per germline, CDR1 LNHDA and CDR2 SQIVND (reference sequence). Between the trimmed V and J ends, which lost 10 bases and 7 bases, there was a span of 13 bases. The CDR3 runs 11 residues. The CDR3 reads CATAGLGGYTF. CDR3 coding DNA: TGTGCCACCGCAGGGTTGGGTGGCTACACCTTC.

The J gene is TRBJ1-4, the V gene TRBV30; no reliable D call. Germline V CDR1 and CDR2: GTSNPN, SVGIG (reference sequence). The CDR3 extends over 14 amino acids. V lost 0 bases and J 8 bases, leaving 13 bases between the germline ends. In DNA, the CDR3 is TGTGCCTGGAGTGTATCAGGCCTTGGGGAAAAACTGTTTTTT. It is translated as CAWSVSGLGEKLFF. The entire variable domain, with the rest obtained from reference TRBV30 and TRBJ1-4, is as follows: SQTIHQWPATLVQPVGSPLSLECTVEGTSNPNLYWYRQAAGRGLQLLFYSVGIGQISSEVPQNLSASRPQDRQFILSSKKLLLSDSGFYLCAWSVSGLGEKLFFGSGTQLSVL.

There are a few counts of this clone. The chain uses TRBV29-1 and TRBJ1-2, with D uncertain. The CDR3 has 12 residues. Per germline, CDR1 SQVTM and CDR2 ANQGSEA. V dropped 4 bases and J dropped 5 bases, with 11 bases sitting between them. The CDR3 loop reads CSVGGRPYGYTF. CDR3 sequence (DNA): TGCAGCGTTGGTGGGAGGCCATATGGCTACACCTTC.

This sequence joins TRBV12-3 or TRBV12-4 and TRBJ1-1; D is uncertain. Trimming cost V 3 bases and J 7 bases, with 12 bases left between them. This CDR3 has 13 residues. CDR3 sequence: CASSFSGINEAFF. In DNA, the CDR3 is TGTGCCAGCAGTTTTTCGGGGATCAATGAAGCTTTCTTT.

The chain combines TRBV18 with TRBJ2-5; a possible D gene is TRBD2 (6 bases). The CDR3 is 18 residues long. Germline V gene lookup returns CDR1 KGHSH and CDR2 LQKENI. V lost 3 bases to trimming and J lost 2 bases, with 22 bases between them. The CDR3 DNA sequence: TGTGCCAGCTCACCGTTCGTAAGGAGGGGTCGGTTGCAAGAGACCCAGTACTTC. Amino acid sequence: CASSPFVRRGRLQETQYF.

The count of this clone is one. The chain joins TRBV6-5 to TRBJ2-2; the match to TRBD1 covers 9 bases. J lost 7 bases, V lost 4 bases, and 7 bases had no gene match. Germline V gene sequence: CDR1 MNHEY, CDR2 SVGAGI. The CDR3 is made up of 15 amino acids. In DNA form, the CDR3 reads TGTGCCAGCAGTTCCTCCGGGACAGGGTACGGGGAGCTGTTTTTT. This codes for CASSSSGTGYGELFF.

The genes are TRBV3-1 (or the pseudogene TRBV3-2) and TRBJ1-2; 9 nucleotides agree with TRBD1. Per germline, CDR1 LGHDT and CDR2 YNNKEL (reference sequence). This CDR3 spans 15 amino acids. The V segment lost 2 bases and the J segment 6 bases; nucleotides outside the gene matches: 7. CDR3 in amino acids: CASSQLTGGRDGYTF. The DNA of the CDR3 is TGTGCCAGCAGCCAATTGACAGGGGGGCGCGATGGCTACACCTTC.

This clone turned up a few times. The chain joins TRBV3-1 (or the pseudogene TRBV3-2) to TRBJ2-7; 7 nucleotides align to TRBD1. V lost 6 bases to trimming and J lost 6 bases; unmatched junction nucleotides: 8. The CDR3 has 13 residues. Looked up from germline, CDR1 is LGHDT and CDR2 is YNNKEL (reference sequence). DNA of the CDR3: TGTGCCAGCAGGAAAGGACAGGTTACCGAGCAGTACTTC. Translating gives CASRKGQVTEQYF.

CDR3 sequence reads: CASGGSAGAGTDTQYF. The CDR3 nucleotides read TGTGCCAGTGGGGGGAGTGCGGGAGCGGGCACAGATACGCAGTATTTT. The chain employs TRBV19 and TRBJ2-3, with 7 bases that match TRBD2. Per germline, CDR1 LNHDA and CDR2 SQIVND (reference sequence). V gave up 8 bases and J gave up 1 base; unmatched junction bases: 12. CDR3 size: 16 residues.

This chain joins TRBV7-6 and TRBJ1-5; TRBD1 is a possible D gene (5 bases). The CDR3 is 14 amino acids. V was clipped by 5 bases and J by 9 bases, with 17 bases between them. Germline assignment: CDR1 SGHVS and CDR2 FNYEAQ. The CDR3 DNA reads as TGTGCCAGCAGCCCAAAGACAGACCTATCGCCCCAGCATTTT. It specifies CASSPKTDLSPQHF.

The rearrangement links TRBV9 to TRBJ2-1, with TRBD2 identical over 7 bases. The ends lost 2 bases at V and 6 bases at J; junction bases unmatched: 5. This CDR3 contains 14 residues. Looked up from germline, CDR1 is SGDLS and CDR2 is YYNGEE. The CDR3: CASSVGTKGNEQFF. CDR3 bases: TGTGCCAGCAGCGTTGGGACTAAGGGCAATGAGCAGTTCTTC.